The clone carrying this T cell receptor (beta chain) was counted between two and nine times. Its antigen is undetermined. TCRdb independently ran MiXCR on the reads; one entry per CDR3 protein. The table records roughly 570,000 distinct CDR3 sequences, 40% of them present only once. The data are from a study of T cell repertoires in cytomegalovirus infection. In the study overall: Indications of both CMV infection and matching HLA type were provided by public TCR beta signatures.

Overall study findings and caveats: HLA-C-restricted CMV-specific TCR beta clonotypes prevailed in the ex vivo response.

Sample: cultured PBMCs, taken from culture after CMV antigen stimulation. This TCR came from a human donor in good health (CMV status not recorded). Some clones in this sample may be carry-over from other donors' samples.

The DNA of the CDR3 is TGCAGTGCTAGAGTGGGGACTAGCGGGGGGGGTGAGCAGTTCTTC. This codes for CSARVGTSGGGEQFF. J is TRBJ2-1 and V is TRBV20-1; TRBD2 agrees at 16 bases. V shed 1 base and J 9 bases; nucleotides not matched to a gene: 3. The CDR3 has 15 residues. Looked up from germline, CDR1 is DFQATT and CDR2 is SNEGSKA (reference sequence).